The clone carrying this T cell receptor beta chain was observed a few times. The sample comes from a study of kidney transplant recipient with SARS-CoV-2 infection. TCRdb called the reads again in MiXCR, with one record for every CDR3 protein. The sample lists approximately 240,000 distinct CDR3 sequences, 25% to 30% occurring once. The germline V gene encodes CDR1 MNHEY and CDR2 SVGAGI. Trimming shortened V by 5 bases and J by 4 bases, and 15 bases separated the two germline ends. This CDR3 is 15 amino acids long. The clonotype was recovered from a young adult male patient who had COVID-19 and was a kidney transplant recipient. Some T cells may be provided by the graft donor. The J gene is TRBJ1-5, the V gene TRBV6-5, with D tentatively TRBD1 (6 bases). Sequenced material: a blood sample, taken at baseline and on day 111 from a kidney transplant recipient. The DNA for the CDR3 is TGTGCCAGCAGTGGTCTCAGGGGAGGAAATCAGCCCCAGCATTTT. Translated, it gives CASSGLRGGNQPQHF.